This T cell receptor beta chain was obtained from a study of pediatric ulcerative colitis (dated by TCRdb to the late 2010s). Study-level background: Among the ulcerative colitis patients, fewer than ten had pancolitis and two had left-sided colitis, and histology in every patient was consistent with ulcerative colitis. From nine newly diagnosed, treatment-naive pediatric ulcerative colitis patients and a handful of non-IBD control children, paired blood and rectal samples were collected. Using the Pediatric Ulcerative Colitis Activity Index, two patients were classed as having mild disease, four as having moderate disease and three as having acute severe colitis.

Turning to this clone: Its antigen is unknown. No base quality values were provided; no much bigger clone lies one nucleotide off.

The CDR3, from cysteine to phenylalanine, totals 14 residues. Left in the record is the CDR3 DNA by itself, 42 bases read in frame from the first base. The V end loses 4 bases and the J end loses 5 bases, and a stretch of 11 bases separates them. The germline V gene encodes CDR1 SGHAT and CDR2 FQNNGV. One to two pinch biopsies were taken from the rectum for research during colonoscopy. Before the diagnostic colonoscopy, none of the ulcerative colitis patients had been given immunosuppressive medication. Before DNA isolation, rectal biopsies were subjected to proteinase K digestion. The Wizard kit (Promega) was used to extract genomic DNA from both blood and intestinal samples. Using the immunoSEQ TRB Survey service, rearranged CDR3 beta regions were amplified from genomic DNA with multiplex V and J primers. To keep sequencing depth equal across samples, survey-level depth of up to 500,000 reads per sample was applied. The libraries were purified and pooled, then sequenced using Illumina technology. Turning to the authors' computational methods: immunoSEQ online tools were used for productive clonality, sample overlap, pairwise scatters, CDR3 beta length, V/D/J gene usage and productiveness. Calculated diversity was the number of unique rearrangements divided by total templates times 100; Shannon and Simpson indices were also computed. Z-score normalized data were analyzed by principal component analysis with the R prcomp function and the ggbiplot package. Morisita's index was used to quantify the clonal overlap between blood and rectum within each subject. The table comes from immuneACCESS by way of TCRdb, which keeps in-frame sequences with V and J called. Part of the clones is missing from these tables; in studies checked, under half for an unresolved V gene and the rest for unknown reasons. V and J calls plus clone size are reproduced from that table; the DNA served to infer D and trimming. Within this sample are 20,000 to 30,000 clones, with 55% to 85% of them counted one time only. The ten largest account for roughly 7.6% of the sample.

Results the study describes overall, beyond this receptor: T cells from blood may have been included in the rectal pinch biopsies, particularly in patients with overt colitis. Controls, mild-moderate and acute severe colitis patients were separated by rectal repertoire features, and reduced rectal diversity due to clonal expansions was observed in acute severe colitis. For technical reasons, substantially fewer templates were yielded by the blood samples of two patients, and these blood samples were excluded from blood-rectal overlap analysis. Only a handful of individuals were included in the healthy control group, which was small. A couple of rectal CDR3 clonotypes were found in every ulcerative colitis patient but in no control. Autologous blood-rectal clonal overlap was significantly higher in ulcerative colitis patients than in controls, suggesting increased T cell trafficking to inflamed tissue. Because repertoires came from total lymphocyte DNA, patterns in rare subsets such as regulatory T cells may not be reflected.

The chain is assembled from TRBV11-2 and TRBJ1-4; no D gene is confidently identified. This receptor was obtained from a boy aged 5-17 years with severe ulcerative colitis. The material sequenced was gut tissue. The CDR3 protein sequence reads: CASSSDGLNEKLFF. The DNA is as follows: TGTGCCAGCAGCTCCGACGGTTTAAATGAAAAACTGTTTTTT.